This T cell receptor beta chain was sequenced in a study of T cell responses to AZD1222 COVID-19 vaccine. On the study more broadly: Analyses pooled second doses at about 4 or about 12 weeks.

The CDR3 is made up of 15 amino acids. The V and J ends lost 5 bases and 3 bases respectively, with 14 bases between them. Germline V gives CDR1 SGHVS, CDR2 FQNEAQ. Generated by immunoSEQ multiplex PCR, the TCRdb table keeps only in-frame clones and is missing some. The repertoire holds about 120,000 clones, 80% to 90% seen once, with approximately 1.3% in the top ten. This TCR came from an adult in good health. The specimen comprised peripheral blood, sampled on day 0 of AZD1222 vaccination. The chain uses TRBV7-8 and TRBJ2-1; D is perhaps TRBD1 (6 bases). The CDR3 spells CASSPTRTDYNEQFF. The CDR3 DNA follows: TGTGCCAGCAGCCCGACCAGGACAGACTACAATGAGCAGTTCTTC. Variable domain in full (rest from reference TRBV7-8 and TRBJ2-1): GAGVSQSPRYKVAKRGQDVALRCDPISGHVSLFWYQQALGQGPEFLTYFQNEAQLDKSGLPSDRFFAERPEGSVSTLKIQRTQQEDSAVYLCASSPTRTDYNEQFFGPGTRLTVL.